This T cell receptor (beta chain) came from a study of T cells expressing NK-cell markers (dated by TCRdb to 2020 to 2021). Background on the whole study: Three sorted T-cell subsets (CD3+CD56+NKG2C+, CD3+CD56+NKG2C- and CD3+CD56-NKG2C+) from fewer than 10 donors had their TCR beta-chain repertoires profiled. The study sequenced eight donors, all healthy volunteers chosen at random: three men and five women. Among the eight sequenced donors, seven were HCMV-seropositive and one was HCMV-seronegative. Sequencing of the libraries produced 2 x 150 bp reads on Illumina HiSeq 2000/2500, MiSeq or NextSeq. Broader findings and caveats from the paper: Whether the expanded NKG2C-expressing T cell clones were specific for HCMV antigens remained unclear. Those dominant clonotypes were again the most abundant among CD3+CD56-NKG2C+ cells in a handful of donors, at about 25-60.1%. For five or six donors, the dominant CD3+CD56+NKG2C+ clonotypes were among the top 10 CD8+ clonotypes and accounted for about 1.0-7.5% of CD8+ T cells.

HCMV serostatus was determined by detecting HCMV-specific IgG in serum with a commercial ELISA kit. Peripheral blood mononuclear cells were isolated from blood by Ficoll density gradient centrifugation. Sequencing was performed on an Illumina HiSeq 2000. 5'RACE template switching, by which a universal primer site and unique molecular identifiers were added, was used to make TCR beta cDNA libraries. cDNA synthesis was primed from the TCR beta constant segment, followed by two successive PCR amplification steps. As for the authors' bioinformatics: MIGEC was used to demultiplex reads and group reads by UMI, and MiTCR was used to assemble and quantify clonotypes. To exclude erroneous sequences, any TCR cDNA sequence not supported by at least two reads was discarded. The tcR package was used for downstream repertoire analysis, and clonotypes were matched between fractions using CDR3 nucleotide sequence together with V segment. VDJmatch was used to annotate antigen specificity against VDJdb, with one amino acid substitution in CDR3 allowed. TCRdb reprocessed the reads into one record per CDR3 protein sequence, lacking DNA. TCRdb assigned the V and J calls; the authors' analysis was not used. The sample has 550,000 to 600,000 distinct CDR3 sequences on record. Around 4% of the sample belongs to the ten largest clones.

Concerning this clonotype: No antigen is known for it.

From its cysteine to its phenylalanine, the CDR3 spans 15 amino acids. No nucleotide data were recorded. CDR1 and CDR2, looked up from the germline V gene, are LGHNA and YSLEER. This clonotype was obtained from a man aged 18 to 30 in good health. Donor details come from another sample of the same person, matched by shared clones. Sequenced sample: blood T cells: a sorted CD56 or NKG2C T cell subset, CD4+ or CD8+ T cells, or bulk PBMC T cells (not recorded which). The receptor chain draws on TRBV4-3 and TRBJ2-7; checking the TCRdb D call of TRBD2 is not possible without DNA. CDR3 sequence: CASSQAGGGNYEQYF.